The rows below give T cell receptor beta chains drawn from one sample of a study of blood T cell repertoires in COVID-19. Sequencing was performed with immunoSEQ multiplex PCR; in TCRdb, only in-frame clones are kept and a portion is missing. The sample lists roughly 180,000 clones; 85% to 90% were seen once. Sequencing was done on a sample of peripheral blood. These receptors were collected from a man between 70 and 80 years old with active or convalescent COVID-19. CDR3s include the opening cysteine and the closing phenylalanine or tryptophan. The D gene is left open where the match is weak. Clone sizes are given selectively: once, few, many, or a class where the clone is expanded.

NA	NA	TRBV18	TRBJ1-4	15	TGTGCCAGCTCACCTCGACAAACAACTAATGAAAAACTGTTTTTT	CASSPRQTTNEKLFF
NA	TRBD2	TRBV10-2	TRBJ2-5	14	TGCGCCAGCAGAACTAGCGGGAGTCGGGAGACCCAGTACTTC	CASRTSGSRETQYF
NA	NA	TRBV18	TRBJ1-5	17	TGTGCCAGCTCTCCCGGGGGGGAACGGGGAATTAATCAGCCCCAGCATTTT	CASSPGGERGINQPQHF
NA	NA	TRBV30	TRBJ1-2	15	TGTGCCTGGAGTGCAAACTTTCCAGGGTGGGGTGGCTACACCTTC	CAWSANFPGWGGYTF
once	TRBD1	TRBV5-1	TRBJ2-3	14	TGCGCCAGCAGACGGACAGGGAGCACAGATACGCAGTATTTT	CASRRTGSTDTQYF
NA	NA	TRBV6-6	TRBJ1-1	13	TGTGCCAGCAGCAACAGGGTAGGGATTGAAGCTTTCTTT	CASSNRVGIEAFF
NA	TRBD1	TRBV27	TRBJ1-2	14	TGTGCCAGCAGTCCTCCGGGACAGAGGTCAGGCTACACCTTC	CASSPPGQRSGYTF
NA	NA	TRBV27	TRBJ1-1	14	TGTGCCAGCACTCCTTGGGGAGGGAGCACTGAAGCTTTCTTT	CASTPWGGSTEAFF
NA	NA	TRBV4-3	TRBJ1-4	18	TGCGCCAGCAGCCAAGATCGCGAGCGCGGTTACTCTAATGAAAAACTGTTTTTT	CASSQDRERGYSNEKLFF
NA	NA	TRBV28	TRBJ2-7	14	TGTGCCAGCAGTTTACCCTACTCTGTCTACGAGCAGTACTTC	CASSLPYSVYEQYF
NA	TRBD1	TRBV19	TRBJ1-5	15	TGTGCCAGTAGTACCAGACAGGGACCGCGGCAGCCCCAGCATTTT	CASSTRQGPRQPQHF
NA	NA	TRBV11-3	TRBJ2-3	13	TGTGCCAGCAGCTCGGACAGTTCAGATACGCAGTATTTT	CASSSDSSDTQYF
few	NA	TRBV5-5	TRBJ1-5	14	TGTGCCAGCATCTGGGGCAGGGGCAATCAGCCCCAGCATTTT	CASIWGRGNQPQHF
NA	NA	TRBV7-2	TRBJ2-5	14	TGTGCCAGCAGTCCCTCCGGCAGGGCAGAGACCCAGTACTTC	CASSPSGRAETQYF
NA	NA	TRBV9	TRBJ1-6	16	TGTGCCAGCAGCGTGGGGCATAGCTCCTATAATTCACCCCTCCACTTT	CASSVGHSSYNSPLHF
NA	NA	TRBV18	TRBJ2-4	17	TGTGCCAGCTCACCTGAGGGCCCAGGGGTAGCCAAAAACATTCAGTACTTC	CASSPEGPGVAKNIQYF
NA	TRBD2	TRBV6-5	TRBJ2-3	16	TGTGCCAGCAGTTCCCCGACTAGCGGGAGTGCAGATACGCAGTATTTT	CASSSPTSGSADTQYF
NA	TRBD1	TRBV6-1	TRBJ1-6	17	TGTGCCAGCAGTGATTCCGTGGGACAGGGGATCAATTCACCCCTCCACTTT	CASSDSVGQGINSPLHF
once	TRBD1	TRBV7-9	TRBJ1-5	15	TGTGCCAGCAGCCGGACAGGGGGCGGTAGGCAGCCCCAGCATTTT	CASSRTGGGRQPQHF
NA	TRBD1	TRBV18	TRBJ1-5	13	TGTGCCAGCTCACCCCAGGACAGGGGGCCCCAGCATTTT	CASSPQDRGPQHF
NA	NA	TRBV19	TRBJ2-3	13	TGTGCCAGTAAGGCCAGGGGGGCAGATACGCAGTATTTT	CASKARGADTQYF
NA	NA	TRBV27	TRBJ1-6	14	TGTGCCAGCACCACGCTGAAAGGGGGATCACCCCTCCACTTT	CASTTLKGGSPLHF
NA	TRBD1	TRBV7-9	TRBJ2-3	16	TGTGCCAGCAGCGGACCCGGGACAGGGGGCGAGGATACGCAGTATTTT	CASSGPGTGGEDTQYF
NA	NA	TRBV30	TRBJ1-1	14	TGTGCCTGGAGTTCAGGGACACTGAACACTGAAGCTTTCTTT	CAWSSGTLNTEAFF
once	NA	TRBV18	TRBJ1-3	15	TGTGCCAGCTCACCACGCACAGGTCTCCAAAACACCATATATTTT	CASSPRTGLQNTIYF
NA	TRBD2	TRBV11-2	TRBJ2-3	15	TGTGCCAGCAGCCCCACTAGCGGGGGGCTGGATACGCAGTATTTT	CASSPTSGGLDTQYF
NA	NA	TRBV28	TRBJ2-6	15	TGTGCCAGCAGTTCGCAGGGGTCGGGGGCCAACGTCCTGACTTTC	CASSSQGSGANVLTF
NA	NA	TRBV5-4	TRBJ2-7	14	TGTGCCAGCAGCCCTATCCCGGGGGACTACGAGCAGTACTTC	CASSPIPGDYEQYF
once	NA	TRBV12-3/TRBV12-4	TRBJ1-5	13	TGTGCCAGCAGGGGCGTTAGCAATCAGCCCCAGCATTTT	CASRGVSNQPQHF
NA	TRBD1	TRBV9	TRBJ2-3	15	TGTGCCAGCAGCGCCGACAGGGGCCAGGGGGATACGCAGTATTTT	CASSADRGQGDTQYF
NA	TRBD2	TRBV7-2	TRBJ2-2	17	TGTGCCAGCAGCTTAGATGGACTAGCGGGAGGGACCGGGGAGCTGTTTTTT	CASSLDGLAGGTGELFF
NA	NA	TRBV11-1	TRBJ2-7	13	TGTGCCAGCAGCTTAGTGGGCAACTACGAGCAGTACTTC	CASSLVGNYEQYF
NA	NA	TRBV6-2/TRBV6-3	TRBJ1-5	12	TGTGCCAGCAGCCCCCAGTATCAGCCCCAGCATTTT	CASSPQYQPQHF
NA	NA	TRBV7-2	TRBJ1-5	12	TGTGCCAGCAGCTTTTCCGGGCAGCCCCAGCATTTT	CASSFSGQPQHF
NA	TRBD1	TRBV5-8	TRBJ2-7	15	TGTGCCAGCAGCCGAAAAGGACAGGTCGTCGACGAGCAGTACTTC	CASSRKGQVVDEQYF
NA	NA	TRBV5-4	TRBJ2-5	14	TGTGCCAGCAGCTCGAGACTAGAGTCGGAGACCCAGTACTTC	CASSSRLESETQYF
NA	NA	TRBV19	TRBJ1-1	14	TGTGCCAGTACGGGGAGGCAGGGAGGCACTGAAGCTTTCTTT	CASTGRQGGTEAFF
NA	NA	TRBV11-3	TRBJ1-1	12	TGTGCCAGCAGCTTATCGGGCACTGAAGCTTTCTTT	CASSLSGTEAFF
NA	TRBD2	TRBV18	TRBJ2-7	17	TGTGCCAGCTCACCAGCGGGGACTAGCGGGGGGCCATACGAGCAGTACTTC	CASSPAGTSGGPYEQYF
once	NA	TRBV6-2/TRBV6-3	TRBJ2-7	15	TGTGCCAGCAGTTACCCCAGGGGGGCGGTCTACGAGCAGTACTTC	CASSYPRGAVYEQYF
NA	NA	TRBV6-2/TRBV6-3	TRBJ2-7	13	TGTGCCAGCAGCCTACAGGGAGTCTACGAGCAGTACTTC	CASSLQGVYEQYF
NA	NA	TRBV6-4	TRBJ2-1	18	TGTGCCAGCAGTGAGGACAGCGCCGGAACAAGCTCCTACAATGAGCAGTTCTTC	CASSEDSAGTSSYNEQFF
NA	NA	TRBV7-8	TRBJ2-1	15	TGTGCCAGCAGCTTACAGGGGAGTGTCTACAATGAGCAGTTCTTC	CASSLQGSVYNEQFF
NA	TRBD1	TRBV30	TRBJ2-6	16	TGTGCCTGGAAAAGACAGGGCAACTCTGGGGCCAACGTCCTGACTTTC	CAWKRQGNSGANVLTF
NA	NA	TRBV30	TRBJ2-7	12	TGTGCCTGGAGTGCCCAGGGATACGAGCAGTACTTC	CAWSAQGYEQYF
NA	TRBD2	TRBV6-2/TRBV6-3	TRBJ2-7	15	TGTGCCAGCAGTGACGAACTAGCGGGGTCTCGTGAGCAGTACTTC	CASSDELAGSREQYF
NA	NA	TRBV19	TRBJ1-4	13	TGTGCCAGTAATCCCGACAGGACTGAAAAACTGTTTTTT	CASNPDRTEKLFF
NA	TRBD2	TRBV18	TRBJ2-4	14	TGTGCCAGCTCACCACCGGGACTAGGGGACATTCAGTACTTC	CASSPPGLGDIQYF
NA	NA	TRBV6-2/TRBV6-3	TRBJ2-7	17	TGTGCCAGCAGCCTTTTTCGGAGGGGAACCGGGGTGGACGAGCAGTACTTC	CASSLFRRGTGVDEQYF
once	TRBD1	TRBV28	TRBJ2-2	15	TGTGCCAGCAGTTCGACAGGGTTATATCCCGGGGAGCTGTTTTTT	CASSSTGLYPGELFF
NA	NA	TRBV5-1	TRBJ1-1	13	TGCGCCAGCAGCTTTTCCATGAACACTGAAGCTTTCTTT	CASSFSMNTEAFF
NA	NA	TRBV28	TRBJ2-1	12	TGTGCCAGCAGTTGGCTAGCCAATGAGCAGTTCTTC	CASSWLANEQFF